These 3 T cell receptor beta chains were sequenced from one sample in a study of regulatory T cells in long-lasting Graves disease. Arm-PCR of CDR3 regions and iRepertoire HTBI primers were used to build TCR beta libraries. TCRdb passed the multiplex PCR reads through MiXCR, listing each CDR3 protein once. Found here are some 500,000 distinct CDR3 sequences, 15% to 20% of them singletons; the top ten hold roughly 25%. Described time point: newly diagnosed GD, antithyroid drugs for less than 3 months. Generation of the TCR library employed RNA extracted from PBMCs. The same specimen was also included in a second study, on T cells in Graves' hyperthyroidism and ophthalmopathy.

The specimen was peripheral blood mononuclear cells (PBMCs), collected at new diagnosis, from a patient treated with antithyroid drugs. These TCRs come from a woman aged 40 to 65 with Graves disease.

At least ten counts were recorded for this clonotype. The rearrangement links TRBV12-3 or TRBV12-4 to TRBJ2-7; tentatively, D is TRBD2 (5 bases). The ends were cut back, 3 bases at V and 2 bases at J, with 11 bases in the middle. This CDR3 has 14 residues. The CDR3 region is CASSFLGGPYEQYF. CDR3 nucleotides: TGTGCCAGCAGTTTTCTCGGAGGTCCCTACGAGCAGTACTTC.

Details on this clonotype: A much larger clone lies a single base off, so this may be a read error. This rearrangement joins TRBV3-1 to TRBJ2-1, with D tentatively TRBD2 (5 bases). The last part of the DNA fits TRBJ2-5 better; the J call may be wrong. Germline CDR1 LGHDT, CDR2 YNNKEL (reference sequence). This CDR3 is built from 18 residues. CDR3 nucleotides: TGTGCCAGCAGCCAAGGCCCCCGGGGTCCCGAGGTGCAAGAGACCCAGTACTTC. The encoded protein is CASSQGPRGPEVQETQYF.

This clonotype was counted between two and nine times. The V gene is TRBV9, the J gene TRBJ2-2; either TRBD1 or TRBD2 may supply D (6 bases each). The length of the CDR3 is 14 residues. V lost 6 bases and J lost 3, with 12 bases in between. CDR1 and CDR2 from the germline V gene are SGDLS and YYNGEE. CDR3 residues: CASKGGYDTGELFF. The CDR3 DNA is TGTGCCAGCAAGGGGGGCTATGACACCGGGGAGCTGTTTTTT.